The entry that follows covers one TCR beta chain sequence. Generated by immunoSEQ multiplex PCR, the TCRdb table keeps only in-frame clones and is missing some. The repertoire consists of some 240,000 clones, with roughly 84% occurring once and the leading ten covering roughly 1.4%. The entry originates in a study of blood T cell repertoires in COVID-19. The V end was cut by 8 bases, the J end by 5 bases, with 22 bases between. This CDR3 region has 16 residues. Germline V lookup: CDR1 LNHDA, CDR2 SQIVND (reference sequence). V usage is TRBV19 and J usage is TRBJ1-5; D call uncertain. Sequencing was carried out using peripheral blood. The clonotype comes from a woman aged 35 to 49 who had recovered from COVID-19. DNA for the CDR3: TGTGCCAGTCAGCAGTCCGGTTGGGCTACTCATCAGCCCCAGCATTTT. It encodes CASQQSGWATHQPQHF. Full variable domain (missing parts from reference TRBV19 and TRBJ1-5): DGGITQSPKYLFRKEGQNVTLSCEQNLNHDAMYWYRQDPGQGLRLIYYSQIVNDFQKGDIAEGYSVSREKKESFPLTVTSAQKNPTAFYLCASQQSGWATHQPQHFGDGTRLSIL.